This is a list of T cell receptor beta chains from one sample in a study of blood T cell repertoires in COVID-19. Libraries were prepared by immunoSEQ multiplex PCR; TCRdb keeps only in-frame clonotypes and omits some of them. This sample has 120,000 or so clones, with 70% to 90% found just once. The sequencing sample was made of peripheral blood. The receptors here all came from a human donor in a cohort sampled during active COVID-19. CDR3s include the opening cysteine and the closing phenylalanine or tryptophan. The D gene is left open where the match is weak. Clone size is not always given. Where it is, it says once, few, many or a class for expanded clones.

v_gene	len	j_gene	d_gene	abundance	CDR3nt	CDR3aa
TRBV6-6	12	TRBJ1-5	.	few	TGTGCCAGCAGTACCTCAGATCAGCCCCAGCATTTT	CASSTSDQPQHF
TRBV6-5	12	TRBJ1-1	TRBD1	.	TGTGCCAGCAGGCCGGACAGGGGGGAAGCTTTCTTT	CASRPDRGEAFF
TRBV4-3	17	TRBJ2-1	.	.	TGCGCCAGCAGCCAAGATCCGGTCAGTTTTGTTCTCAGGGAGCAGTTCTTC	CASSQDPVSFVLREQFF
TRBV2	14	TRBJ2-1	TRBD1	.	TGTGCCAGCAATCCGGGACAGGGAAGCAATGAGCAGTTCTTC	CASNPGQGSNEQFF
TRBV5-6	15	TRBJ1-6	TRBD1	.	TGTGCCAGCAGCTTTGGACAGGGTTTGAATTCACCCCTCCACTTT	CASSFGQGLNSPLHF
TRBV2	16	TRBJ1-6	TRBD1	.	TGTGCCAGCAGTGAAGCGCTCGGGACAGGGGCCGGACCCCTCCACTTT	CASSEALGTGAGPLHF
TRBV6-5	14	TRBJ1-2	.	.	TGTGCCAGCAGTTACGCCGGACAAACGTATGGCTACACCTTC	CASSYAGQTYGYTF
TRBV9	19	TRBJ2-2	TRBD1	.	TGTGCCAGCAGCGACCCCCGCCAGGGGGCAAGGGGAAACACCGGGGAGCTGTTTTTT	CASSDPRQGARGNTGELFF
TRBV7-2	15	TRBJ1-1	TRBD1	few	TGTGCCAGCAGCCGGGACAGGGGGCGGAACACTGAAGCTTTCTTT	CASSRDRGRNTEAFF
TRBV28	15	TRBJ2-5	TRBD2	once	TGTGCCAGCAGTTGGGCTAGCGGCCGCCAAGAGACCCAGTACTTC	CASSWASGRQETQYF
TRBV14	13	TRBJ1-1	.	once	TGTGCCAGCAGCCGTAATACAGGGATTGAAGCTTTCTTT	CASSRNTGIEAFF
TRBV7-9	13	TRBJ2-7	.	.	TGTGCCAGCAGCTTCGAGGCAGGGGGCGCGGGGGACTTC	CASSFEAGGAGDF
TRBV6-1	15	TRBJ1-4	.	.	TGTGCCAGCAGTGAAATACAGGGCTGGCGTGAAAAACTGTTTTTT	CASSEIQGWREKLFF
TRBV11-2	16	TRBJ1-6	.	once	TGTGCCAGCAGCTTAGGCACCGCCCCGGGGGGTTCACCCCTCCACTTT	CASSLGTAPGGSPLHF
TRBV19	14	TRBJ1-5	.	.	TGTGCCAGTAGTATCGGGAGGGGCAATCAGCCCCAGCATTTT	CASSIGRGNQPQHF
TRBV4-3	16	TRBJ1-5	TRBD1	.	TGCGCCAGCAGCCCCGGGAAAGGGGGCGGCAATCAGCCCCAGCATTTT	CASSPGKGGGNQPQHF
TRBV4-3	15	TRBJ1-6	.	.	TGCGCCAGCAGCCAGGAAGGACAAGGAACCTCACCCCTCCACTTT	CASSQEGQGTSPLHF
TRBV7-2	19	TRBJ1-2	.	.	TGTGCCAGCACCTCCCCCTCCTGGGAGGTCCCCGAGGGGTCTATGGGCTACACCTTC	CASTSPSWEVPEGSMGYTF
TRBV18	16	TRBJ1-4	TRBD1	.	TGTGCCAGCTCACTTACGGGACAGGGCCGAAATGAAAAACTGTTTTTT	CASSLTGQGRNEKLFF
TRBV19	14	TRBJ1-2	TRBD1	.	TGTGCCAGTATCCCCCCCGGGACAGGGAGGGGCTACACCTTC	CASIPPGTGRGYTF
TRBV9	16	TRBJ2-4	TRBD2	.	TGTGCCAGCAGCGTAGCGGCTAGCGGGGGTTTAAACATTCAGTACTTC	CASSVAASGGLNIQYF
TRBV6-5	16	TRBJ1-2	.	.	TGTGCCAGCAGTTCCGGGGGGAGACTAATAGACTATGGCTACACCTTC	CASSSGGRLIDYGYTF
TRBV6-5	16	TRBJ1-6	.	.	TGTGCCAGCAGTTACTCTATCTCCCGGAGGGGCTCACCCCTCCACTTT	CASSYSISRRGSPLHF
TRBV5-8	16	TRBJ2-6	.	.	TGTGCCAGCAGCTTGTGGTCAGGCTCTGGGGCCAACGTCCTGACTTTC	CASSLWSGSGANVLTF
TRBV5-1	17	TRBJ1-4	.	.	TGCGCCAGCAGCTTGGACGATCCTAATGCCTGGACTGGAAAACTGTTTTTT	CASSLDDPNAWTGKLFF
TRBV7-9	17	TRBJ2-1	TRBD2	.	TGTGCCAGCAGCTTAGGACGCGGCGGGGGGGTCTACAATGAGCAGTTCTTC	CASSLGRGGGVYNEQFF
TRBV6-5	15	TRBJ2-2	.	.	TGTGCCAGCAGTTACTCGCGGGGTGGCACCGGGGAGCTGTTTTTT	CASSYSRGGTGELFF
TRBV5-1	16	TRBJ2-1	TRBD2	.	TGCGCCAGCAGCTTGGATCTAGCGGGGCCCTACAATGAGCAGTTCTTC	CASSLDLAGPYNEQFF
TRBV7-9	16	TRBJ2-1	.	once	TGTGCCAGCAGCTTAGGAACAAGTAATTGGTACAATGAGCAGTTCTTC	CASSLGTSNWYNEQFF
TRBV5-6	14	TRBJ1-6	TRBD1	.	TGTGCCAGCAGCTTTTACAGGGGTAATTCACCCCTCCACTTT	CASSFYRGNSPLHF
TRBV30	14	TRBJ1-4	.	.	TGTGCCTGGGGGTTTGCATCGGCTAATGAAAAACTGTTTTTT	CAWGFASANEKLFF
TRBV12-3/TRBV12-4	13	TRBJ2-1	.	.	TGTGCCAGCAGGAGGGGGGGCTACAGTGAGCAGTTCTTC	CASRRGGYSEQFF
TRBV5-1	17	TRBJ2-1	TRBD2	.	TGCGCCAGCAGCTTGGCTAACGGGGGGGCCCGTGGTGGGGAGCAGTTCTTC	CASSLANGGARGGEQFF
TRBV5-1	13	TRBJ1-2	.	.	TGCGCCAGCCGAGCAGAGCGTCGGTATGGCTACACCTTC	CASRAERRYGYTF
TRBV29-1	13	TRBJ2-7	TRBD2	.	TGCAGCGTTGGAGTAGCGGGAGCAGGCGAGCAGTACTTC	CSVGVAGAGEQYF
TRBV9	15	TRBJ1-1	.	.	TGTGCCAGCCAAAGGGGGGGAATGTCTGGCACTGAAGCTTTCTTT	CASQRGGMSGTEAFF
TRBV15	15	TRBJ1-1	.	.	TGTGCCACCAGCAGAGATCTGTACAGGAACACTGAAGCTTTCTTT	CATSRDLYRNTEAFF
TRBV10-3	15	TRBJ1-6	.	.	TGTGCCATATCCGCGGGGGGTGGCGGCGATTCACCCCTCCACTTT	CAISAGGGGDSPLHF
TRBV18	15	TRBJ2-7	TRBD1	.	TGTGCCAGCTCAAAGGACAGGGTTATCTCCTACGAGCAGTACTTC	CASSKDRVISYEQYF
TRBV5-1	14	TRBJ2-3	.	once	TGCGCCAGCAGCTTGGGGGCCCGCACAGATACGCAGTATTTT	CASSLGARTDTQYF
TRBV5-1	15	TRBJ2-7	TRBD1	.	TGCGCCAGCAGCCCGAGGACAGGGGTCACGGGCGAGCAGTACTTC	CASSPRTGVTGEQYF
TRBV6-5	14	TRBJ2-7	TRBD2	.	TGTGCCAGCCGGTCTAGCGGGAGCTCCTACGAGCAGTACTTC	CASRSSGSSYEQYF
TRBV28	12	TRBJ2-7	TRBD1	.	TGTGCCAGCGGACAGGGCTCCTACGAGCAGTACTTC	CASGQGSYEQYF
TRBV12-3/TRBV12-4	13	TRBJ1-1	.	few	TGTGCCAGCAGTTTCTCGGGGGTTACTGAAGCTTTCTTT	CASSFSGVTEAFF
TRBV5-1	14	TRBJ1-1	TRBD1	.	TGCGCCAGCAGCCATTCGGGACAGCTGTCTGAAGCTTTCTTT	CASSHSGQLSEAFF
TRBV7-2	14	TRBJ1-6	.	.	TGTGCCAGCAGCCTGTCGACCGGACTCTCACCCCTCCACTTT	CASSLSTGLSPLHF
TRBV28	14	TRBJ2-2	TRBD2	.	TGTGCCAGCAGTTACCTAGCGGCTATTGGGGAGCTGTTTTTT	CASSYLAAIGELFF
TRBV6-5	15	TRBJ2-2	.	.	TGTGCCAGCAGAGGTGGGATGGAGGGAACCGGGGAGCTGTTTTTT	CASRGGMEGTGELFF
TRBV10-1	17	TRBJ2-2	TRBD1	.	TGCGCCAGCAGTGAGTCGGGCAGGGGGCGCGTTAGCGGGGAGCTGTTTTTT	CASSESGRGRVSGELFF
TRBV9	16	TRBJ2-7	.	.	TGTGCCAGCAGCGTGGGTGAGGGGGGGCACGCGTACGAGCAGTACTTC	CASSVGEGGHAYEQYF
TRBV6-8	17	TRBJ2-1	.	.	TGTGCCAGCAGTTTAACTAGCCACGGATTATGCTACAATGAGCAGTTCTTC	CASSLTSHGLCYNEQFF
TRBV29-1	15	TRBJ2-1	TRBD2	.	TGCAGCGTTCTGGGGACTAGCGGGGGGGGAAATGAGCAGTTCTTC	CSVLGTSGGGNEQFF
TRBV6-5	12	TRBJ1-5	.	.	TGTGCCAGCACACAGGGTAATCAGCCCCAGCATTTT	CASTQGNQPQHF
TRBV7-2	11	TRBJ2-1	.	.	TGTGCCAGCAGACTGTACAATGAGCAGTTCTTC	CASRLYNEQFF